The following is a T cell receptor (beta chain) sequence with its context. Antigen specificity is unknown. The assay was immunoSEQ multiplex PCR, and TCRdb's table has in-frame clones only and misses some. The sample holds about 78,000 clones; around 96% are singletons and the top ten take roughly 1.6%. The data were taken from a study of cytomegalovirus exposure and HLA in healthy donors. General study results and limits: Most sequenced TCRs were rare (though some public TCRs occurred in many donors).

The V end was cut by 4 bases, the J end by 0 bases, with 13 bases between. This CDR3 has 16 residues. CDR1 MGHRA and CDR2 YSYEKL come from the germline V gene. The donors were in the 120-subject validation cohort, distinct from the 666-subject first cohort. This sequence joins TRBV4-1 and TRBJ2-1; maybe TRBD2 (5 bases). Sequences were obtained from PBMCs. This clonotype was sampled from a man younger than 35 in good health and CMV-seropositive. The CDR3 DNA follows: TGCGCCAGCAGCCTACTAGACCTAGTCTCCTACAATGAGCAGTTCTTC. Its protein is CASSLLDLVSYNEQFF.